The clone carrying this TCR beta chain was seen a single time. Antigen specificity is unknown. These data come from a study of cytotoxic CD8 clonotypes in ibrutinib-treated CLL. Across the study: Response sampling occurred after a median 12 months of treatment (range 6 to 36). Study results and limitations: The clonality went up when patients responded to ibrutinib and dropped back toward baseline at progression. Baseline clonality, above age-matched healthy donor levels, tracked circulating CD8+ T-cell counts.

CDR1 and CDR2 from the germline V gene are SGHVS and FQNEAQ. V lost 4 bases and J lost 1, with 10 bases in between. The CDR3 runs 15 residues. Sequencing used immunoSEQ multiplex PCR; TCRdb keeps in-frame clones, though not all of them. This table has 130,000 or so clones, roughly 88% appearing once. The sample consisted of PBMCs, taken after 24 months of ibrutinib treatment. This chain connects TRBV7-8 to TRBJ2-2, with D perhaps matching TRBD2 (5 bases). The sequence derives from a human donor with chronic lymphocytic leukemia. Here the CDR3 DNA reads TGTGCCAGCAGCTCCCCGGCGGGGAACACCGGGGAGCTGTTTTTT. Its translation: CASSSPAGNTGELFF.